This is a list of T cell receptor beta chains from one sample in a study of T cell repertoires in cytomegalovirus infection. MiXCR, run by TCRdb on the reads, gives a single entry per CDR3 protein. The table has more than 400,000 distinct CDR3 sequences, less than 30% seen once. The material sequenced was PBMCs. The receptors stem from a human donor in good health (CMV status not recorded). Some clones in this sample may be carry-over from other donors' samples. Each CDR3 is given without its conserved first and last residue. A D gene is named only where the DNA matches it firmly.

V gene: TRBV11-2
D gene: -
CDR3 protein: ASSSVGTAADTQY

V gene: TRBV7-3
D gene: -
CDR3 protein: ASSLRPENTGELF

V gene: TRBV7-2
D gene: TRBD1
CDR3 protein: ASSLVQGGTDTQY

V gene: TRBV28
D gene: -
CDR3 protein: ASSSIGSLQF

V gene: TRBV7-2
D gene: TRBD2
CDR3 protein: ASSSSLAGDGEQF

V gene: TRBV7-9
D gene: -
CDR3 protein: ASSLLGCRGNQPQH

V gene: TRBV6-5
D gene: -
CDR3 protein: ASSHLLNSPLH

V gene: TRBV20-1
D gene: -
CDR3 protein: SASGPGLISYNEQF

V gene: TRBV10-3
D gene: -
CDR3 protein: AIGVAKNIQY

V gene: TRBV5-5
D gene: TRBD1
CDR3 protein: ASSSEQDRPVAQPQH

V gene: TRBV27
D gene: -
CDR3 protein: ASSLDEGPAKNIQY

V gene: TRBV15
D gene: TRBD1
CDR3 protein: ATSRDLGQGETQY

V gene: TRBV6-1
D gene: -
CDR3 protein: ASIDWDNRYEQY

V gene: TRBV7-2
D gene: -
CDR3 protein: ASSLGGIGLFEQY

V gene: TRBV12-3/TRBV12-4
D gene: -
CDR3 protein: ASAGTSNQPQH

V gene: TRBV19
D gene: TRBD1
CDR3 protein: ASSNPEGAGPKAF

V gene: TRBV11-2
D gene: -
CDR3 protein: ASSLDWTVSGELF

V gene: TRBV7-2
D gene: -
CDR3 protein: ASSAGVNTEAF

V gene: TRBV27
D gene: -
CDR3 protein: ASRLQGASLTEAF

V gene: TRBV7-6
D gene: -
CDR3 protein: ASSLDATGNTIY